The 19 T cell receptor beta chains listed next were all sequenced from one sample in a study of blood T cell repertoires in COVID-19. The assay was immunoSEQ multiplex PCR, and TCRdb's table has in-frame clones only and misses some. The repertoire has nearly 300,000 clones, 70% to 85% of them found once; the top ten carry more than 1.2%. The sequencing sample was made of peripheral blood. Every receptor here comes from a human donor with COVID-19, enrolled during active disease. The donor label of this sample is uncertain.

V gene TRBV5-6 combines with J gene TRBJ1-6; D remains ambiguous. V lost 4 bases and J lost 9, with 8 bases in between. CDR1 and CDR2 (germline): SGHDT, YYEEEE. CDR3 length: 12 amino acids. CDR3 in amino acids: CASSRFVSPLHF. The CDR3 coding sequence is TGTGCCAGCAGCCGGTTTGTTTCACCCCTCCACTTT.

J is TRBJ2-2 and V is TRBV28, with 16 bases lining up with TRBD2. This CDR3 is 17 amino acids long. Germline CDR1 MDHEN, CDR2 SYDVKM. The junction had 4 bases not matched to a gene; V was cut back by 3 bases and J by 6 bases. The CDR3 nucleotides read TGTGCCAGCAGTTTCTGGGGACTAGCGGGAGGGCCCGGGGAGCTGTTTTTT. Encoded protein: CASSFWGLAGGPGELFF.

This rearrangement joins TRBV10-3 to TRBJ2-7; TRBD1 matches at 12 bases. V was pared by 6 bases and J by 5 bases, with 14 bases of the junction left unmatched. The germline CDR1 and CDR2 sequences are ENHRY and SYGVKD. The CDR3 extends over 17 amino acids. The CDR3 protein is CAISNSSPGQGADEQYF. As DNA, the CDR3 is TGTGCCATCAGCAACTCTTCTCCGGGACAGGGGGCCGACGAGCAGTACTTC.

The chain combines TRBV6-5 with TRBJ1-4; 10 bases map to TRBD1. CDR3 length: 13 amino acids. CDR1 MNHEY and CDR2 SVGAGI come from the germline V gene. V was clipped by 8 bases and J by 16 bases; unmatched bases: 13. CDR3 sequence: CASVGTGVRQGFF. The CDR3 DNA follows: TGTGCCAGCGTCGGGACAGGGGTCCGCCAGGGGTTTTTT.

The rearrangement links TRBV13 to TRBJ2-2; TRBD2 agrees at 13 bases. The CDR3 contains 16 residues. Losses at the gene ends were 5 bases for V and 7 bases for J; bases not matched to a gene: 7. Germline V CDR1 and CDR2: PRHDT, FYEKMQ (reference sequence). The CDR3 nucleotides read TGTGCCAGCAGCCGAGGACTAGCGGGAGTAAGCGGGGAGCTGTTTTTT. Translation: CASSRGLAGVSGELFF.

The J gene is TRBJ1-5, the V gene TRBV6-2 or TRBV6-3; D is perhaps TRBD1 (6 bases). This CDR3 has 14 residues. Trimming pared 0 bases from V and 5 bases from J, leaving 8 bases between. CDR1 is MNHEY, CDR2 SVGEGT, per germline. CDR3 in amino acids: CASSYSPGDQPQHF. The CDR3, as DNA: TGTGCCAGCAGTTACTCCCCAGGGGATCAGCCCCAGCATTTT.

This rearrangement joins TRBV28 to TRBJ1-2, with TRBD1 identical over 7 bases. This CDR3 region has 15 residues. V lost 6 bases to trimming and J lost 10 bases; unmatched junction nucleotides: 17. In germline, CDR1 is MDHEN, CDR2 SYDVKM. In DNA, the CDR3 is TGTGCCAGCAGACCCCTCGCGGAGGGGGCATTTTCCTACACCTTC. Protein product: CASRPLAEGAFSYTF.

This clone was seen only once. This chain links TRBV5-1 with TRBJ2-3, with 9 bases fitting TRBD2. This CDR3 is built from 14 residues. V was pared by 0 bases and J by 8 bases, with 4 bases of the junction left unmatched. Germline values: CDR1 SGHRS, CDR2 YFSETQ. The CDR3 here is CASSLDLAGITQYF. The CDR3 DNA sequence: TGCGCCAGCAGCTTGGACCTAGCGGGAATTACGCAGTATTTT.

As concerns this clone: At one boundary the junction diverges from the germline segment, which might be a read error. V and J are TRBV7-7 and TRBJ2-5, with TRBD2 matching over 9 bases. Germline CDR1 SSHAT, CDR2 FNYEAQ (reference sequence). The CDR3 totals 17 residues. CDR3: CASSLGGTSGPQETQYF. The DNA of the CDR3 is TGTGCTAGCAGCTTAGGAGGAACTAGCGGGCCTCAAGAGACCCAGTACTTC.

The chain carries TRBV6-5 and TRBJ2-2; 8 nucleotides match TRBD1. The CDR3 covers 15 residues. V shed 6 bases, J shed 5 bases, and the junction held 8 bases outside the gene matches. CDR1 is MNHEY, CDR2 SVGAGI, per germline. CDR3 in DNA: TGTGCCAGCAGCCCGACAGGGGTCAGGACCGGGGAGCTGTTTTTT. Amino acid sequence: CASSPTGVRTGELFF.

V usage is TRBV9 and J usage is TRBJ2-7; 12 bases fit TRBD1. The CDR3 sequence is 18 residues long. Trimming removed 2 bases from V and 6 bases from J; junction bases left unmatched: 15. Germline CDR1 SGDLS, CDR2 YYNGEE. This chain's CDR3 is CASSVRDRGRMEYGEQYF. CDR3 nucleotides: TGTGCCAGCAGCGTTCGGGACAGGGGGCGAATGGAGTATGGCGAGCAGTACTTC.

CDR3 region: CATSGRYRGTYEQYF. The CDR3 DNA is TGTGCCACCTCGGGACGGTATAGGGGGACCTACGAGCAGTACTTC. The chain carries TRBV27 and TRBJ2-7; maybe TRBD1 (6 bases). Trimming pared 10 bases from V and 2 bases from J, leaving 21 bases between. Per the germline V gene, CDR1 is MNHEY and CDR2 is SMNVEV (reference sequence). The CDR3 has 15 amino acids.

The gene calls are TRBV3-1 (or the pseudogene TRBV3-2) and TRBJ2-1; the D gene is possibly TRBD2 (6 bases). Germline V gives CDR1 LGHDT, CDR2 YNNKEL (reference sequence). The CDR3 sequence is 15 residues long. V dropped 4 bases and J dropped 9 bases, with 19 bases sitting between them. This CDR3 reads CASSPRGTGLGEQFF. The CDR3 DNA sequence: TGTGCCAGCAGCCCGCGGGGAACCGGCCTGGGTGAGCAGTTCTTC.

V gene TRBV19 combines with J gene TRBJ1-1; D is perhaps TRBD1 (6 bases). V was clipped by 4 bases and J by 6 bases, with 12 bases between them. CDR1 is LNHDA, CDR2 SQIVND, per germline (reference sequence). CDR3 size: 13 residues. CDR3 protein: CASSKTGHPEAFF. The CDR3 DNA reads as TGTGCCAGTAGTAAAACAGGGCACCCTGAAGCTTTCTTT.

This chain's CDR3 is CASSPQLGTGNEQFF. As DNA, the CDR3 is TGTGCCAGCAGCCCCCAATTAGGTACGGGAAATGAGCAGTTCTTC. V gene TRBV5-6 combines with J gene TRBJ2-1; D may be TRBD2 (5 bases). The V gene lost 4 bases and the J gene lost 7 bases, with 18 bases spanning the gap. Germline values: CDR1 SGHDT, CDR2 YYEEEE. The CDR3 spans 15 residues.

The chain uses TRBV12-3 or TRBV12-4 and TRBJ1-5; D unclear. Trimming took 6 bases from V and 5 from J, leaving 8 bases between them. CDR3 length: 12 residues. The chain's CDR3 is CASSLSHQPQHF. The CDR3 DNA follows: TGTGCCAGCAGCCTTAGTCATCAGCCCCAGCATTTT.

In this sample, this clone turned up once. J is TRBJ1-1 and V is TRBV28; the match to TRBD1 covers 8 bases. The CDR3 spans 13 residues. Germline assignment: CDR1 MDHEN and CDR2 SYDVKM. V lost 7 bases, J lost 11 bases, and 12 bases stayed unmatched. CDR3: CASTAGQALRAFF. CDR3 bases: TGTGCCAGCACCGCGGGACAGGCCCTTAGGGCTTTCTTT. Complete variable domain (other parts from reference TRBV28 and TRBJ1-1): DVKVTQSSRYLVKRTGEKVFLECVQDMDHENMFWYRQDPGLGLRLIYFSYDVKMKEKGDIPEGYSVSREKKERFSLILESASTNQTSMYLCASTAGQALRAFFGQGTRLTVV.

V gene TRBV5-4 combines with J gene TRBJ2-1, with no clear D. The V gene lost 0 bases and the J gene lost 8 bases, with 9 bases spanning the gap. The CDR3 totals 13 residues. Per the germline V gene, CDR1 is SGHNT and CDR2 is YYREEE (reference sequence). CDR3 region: CASSLALGDEQFF. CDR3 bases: TGTGCCAGCAGCTTGGCCCTAGGTGATGAGCAGTTCTTC.

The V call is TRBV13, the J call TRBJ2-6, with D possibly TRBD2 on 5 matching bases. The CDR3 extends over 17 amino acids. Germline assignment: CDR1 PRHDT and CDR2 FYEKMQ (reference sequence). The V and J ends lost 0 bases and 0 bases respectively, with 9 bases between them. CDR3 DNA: TGTGCCAGCAGCTTAGGCGGAGGTCTCTCTGGGGCCAACGTCCTGACTTTC. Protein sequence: CASSLGGGLSGANVLTF. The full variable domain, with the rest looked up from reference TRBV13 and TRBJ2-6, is AAGVIQSPRHLIKEKRETATLKCYPIPRHDTVYWYQQGPGQDPQFLISFYEKMQSDKGSIPDRFSAQQFSDYHSELNMSSLELGDSALYFCASSLGGGLSGANVLTFGAGSRLTVL.